This T cell receptor (beta chain) is from a study of T cells in pancreatic ductal adenocarcinoma. This clone was observed a few times. Antigen unknown. Assay: immunoSEQ multiplex PCR; the TCRdb copy retains only in-frame clones and omits some. Here the sample spans 9,000 to 15,000 clones, roughly 88% being singletons. Surgery without prior neoadjuvant therapy was the treatment of the selected pancreatic ductal adenocarcinoma patients. V dropped 5 bases and J dropped 6; count of bases not matched to a gene: 6. CDR3 length: 13 amino acids. The germline gives CDR1 SGHNT, CDR2 YENEEA. Study observations and caveats: Compared with tumor, blood showed more total productive templates and around 8.4-fold more clonotypes. The resected pancreatic cancer cohort was biased toward the minority with early-stage disease. Tumor and blood clonality did not differ significantly, about 0.11 versus 0.066. Tumors hold more CD45RO+ effector T cells, which may bias toward lower diversity.

The receptor was derived from a human donor with pancreatic ductal adenocarcinoma. What was sequenced was PBMCs. The chain couples TRBV11-3 to TRBJ1-1, with 7 bases fitting TRBD1. CDR3 in DNA: TGTGCCAGCAGCAGAGACGGACAGGCTGAAGCTTTCTTT. It specifies CASSRDGQAEAFF.